What follows are 25 T cell receptor beta chains derived from one specimen sequenced in a study of T and B cells in COVID-19 patients. Multiplex PCR with BIOMED2 TRB-A/B primer pools amplified TRB rearrangements. TCRdb processed the multiplex PCR reads anew with MiXCR; each CDR3 protein has one entry. Among over 5,000 distinct CDR3 sequences, less than 35% were seen once, and the ten largest hold over 35%. TRB was amplified from around 250-460 ng of blood genomic DNA. Sequenced: blood. All receptors come from a human donor with active COVID-19. The donor label of this sample is uncertain.

By share of the sample, this clonotype is medium-sized. The chain couples TRBV6-5 to TRBJ2-5; 12 positions agree with TRBD2. The V gene end was trimmed by 4 bases and the J gene end by 3 bases; junction bases not matched to a gene: 3. Germline V lookup: CDR1 MNHEY, CDR2 SVGAGI. This CDR3 is built from 15 residues. DNA for the CDR3: TGTGCCAGCAGTTTCAGACTAGCGGGAGAAGAGACCCAGTACTTC. Translation gives CASSFRLAGEETQYF.

This clonotype has a handful of counts. The chain carries TRBV18 and TRBJ1-2; 8 nucleotides line up with TRBD1. V lost 3 bases, J lost 7 bases, and 7 bases stayed unmatched. The germline gives CDR1 KGHSH, CDR2 LQKENI. The CDR3 runs 14 residues. Written as DNA, the CDR3 is TGTGCCAGCTCACCCGGACAGGGTCACGGTGGCTACACCTTC. Amino acids: CASSPGQGHGGYTF.

In this sample, this clonotype turned up a few times. This chain joins TRBV10-3 and TRBJ2-7; D not certain. Trimming removed 0 bases at V and 3 bases at J, with 3 bases between. In germline, CDR1 is ENHRY, CDR2 SYGVKD. The CDR3 has 12 amino acids. The CDR3 is CAISESGYEQYF. The CDR3 DNA is TGTGCCATCAGTGAGTCGGGCTACGAGCAGTACTTC.

In its sample, this clonotype ranks as medium-sized. The gene calls are TRBV19 and TRBJ1-4, with no clear D. Trimming shortened V by 6 bases and J by 4 bases, and 6 bases separated the two germline ends. From germline, CDR1 is LNHDA and CDR2 SQIVND (reference sequence). The CDR3 consists of 12 residues. CDR3: CASRFLNEKLFF. For the CDR3, the DNA is TGTGCCAGTAGGTTTCTTAATGAAAAACTGTTTTTT.

There are a few counts of this clonotype. CDR3 amino acids: CASSLAGSGTGEQYF. CDR3 DNA: TGTGCCAGCAGCTTAGCGGGTAGCGGAACTGGCGAGCAGTACTTC. The chain is built from TRBV7-9 and TRBJ2-7; maybe TRBD2 (6 bases). V gave up 0 bases and J gave up 6 bases, with 15 bases separating them. The CDR3 sequence is 15 residues long. CDR1 SEHNR and CDR2 FQNEAQ come from the germline V gene (reference sequence).

This clonotype qualifies as medium-sized. The chain recombines TRBV7-6 with TRBJ2-3, with TRBD2 matching 10 bases. The J segment lost 1 base and the V segment lost 5 bases, leaving 9 bases of the junction unmatched. The CDR3 runs 17 residues. Germline V gene lookup returns CDR1 SGHVS and CDR2 FNYEAQ. In DNA, the CDR3 is TGTGCCAGCAGCACAACCGAAGGACTAGCGGGCACAGATACGCAGTATTTT. This encodes CASSTTEGLAGTDTQYF.

Comment on this clonotype: A much larger clone is a single base away; this may be a read error. CDR3 DNA: TGTGCCACCAGCAGAGCTGGGCAGAACACCGGGGAGCTGTTTTTT. Amino acid sequence: CATSRAGQNTGELFF. The chain employs TRBV15 and TRBJ2-2; D gene unclear. This CDR3 comprises 15 residues. V was trimmed by 1 base and J by 1 base, leaving 7 bases between them. CDR1 LNHNV and CDR2 YYDKDF come from the germline V gene (reference sequence).

J is TRBJ1-1 and V is TRBV12-3 or TRBV12-4; D possibly corresponds to TRBD1 (5 bases). V was cut by 3 bases and J by 7 bases, with 6 bases left in between. CDR3 length equals 11 residues. The CDR3 here is CASSLRGEAFF. The DNA of the CDR3 is TGTGCCAGCAGTTTGAGGGGTGAAGCTTTCTTT.

V gene TRBV7-2 combines with J gene TRBJ2-7; 10 bases are shared with TRBD2. The CDR3 sequence is 15 residues long. J lost 4 bases, V lost 5 bases, and 8 bases had no gene match. The germline V gene encodes CDR1 SGHTA and CDR2 FQGNSA. This CDR3 is CASSHRLAGGYEQYF. CDR3 DNA: TGTGCCAGCAGCCACCGACTAGCGGGTGGTTACGAGCAGTACTTC.

This rearrangement joins TRBV7-9 to TRBJ1-6; D gene unclear. The CDR3 loop spans 17 amino acids. Germline V gene lookup returns CDR1 SEHNR and CDR2 FQNEAQ (reference sequence). Trimming took 4 bases from V and 10 from J, leaving 23 bases between them. The CDR3 region has the DNA TGTGCCAGCAGCTCACACGATAAAGGTGGGATGAAATCACCCCTCCACTTT. Its protein product is CASSSHDKGGMKSPLHF.

The J gene is TRBJ1-2, the V gene TRBV24-1; D may be TRBD1 (6 bases). The CDR3 has 12 residues. Germline V CDR1 and CDR2: KGHDR, SFDVKD. With 4 bases removed from V and 8 bases from J, the gap between germline ends came to 10 bases. CDR3: CATSDLRGGYTF. The CDR3 DNA follows: TGTGCCACCAGTGACCTCAGGGGAGGCTACACCTTC.

The chain carries TRBV19 and TRBJ1-2, with D uncertain. V lost 9 bases to trimming and J lost 7 bases, with 21 bases between them. The CDR3 is 14 amino acids. Germline V gives CDR1 LNHDA, CDR2 SQIVND (reference sequence). CDR3 coding DNA: TGTGCCAGCGGGATCCGGGGTACGATGGGTGGCTACACCTTC. Translated, it gives CASGIRGTMGGYTF.

Relative to its sample, this clonotype is medium-sized. The CDR3 region is CASSYDSGRGSSYEQYF. As DNA, the CDR3 is TGTGCCAGCAGTTACGATTCTGGACGGGGTAGCTCCTACGAGCAGTACTTC. This chain uses TRBV6-5 with TRBJ2-7, with D maybe TRBD2 (5 bases). Per germline, CDR1 MNHEY and CDR2 SVGAGI. V gave up 2 bases and J gave up 0 bases, with 17 bases separating them. CDR3 length: 17 residues.

The J gene is TRBJ1-5, the V gene TRBV6-2 or TRBV6-3; D not certain. Germline lookup yields CDR1 MNHEY and CDR2 SVGEGT. Trimming shortened V by 0 bases and J by 6 bases, and 9 bases separated the two germline ends. This CDR3 comprises 14 residues. The CDR3: CASSYSKVTQPQHF. CDR3 coding DNA: TGTGCCAGCAGTTACTCGAAAGTGACTCAGCCCCAGCATTTT.

By frequency in the sample, this clonotype is medium-sized (0.01 to 0.1%). The chain employs TRBV19 and TRBJ1-2; a possible D gene is TRBD1 (5 bases). This CDR3 has 14 amino acids. Germline V gene lookup returns CDR1 LNHDA and CDR2 SQIVND (reference sequence). V was cut by 1 base and J by 7 bases, with 13 bases left in between. In DNA form, the CDR3 reads TGTGCCAGTAGTATAGGACAGAAGGGATTTGGCTACACCTTC. Translated: CASSIGQKGFGYTF.

V gene TRBV28 combines with J gene TRBJ2-2; TRBD1 or TRBD2 may be the D gene (5 bases each). V was pared by 6 bases and J by 5 bases, with 16 bases between. The CDR3 contains 15 residues. CDR1 is MDHEN and CDR2 is SYDVKM in the germline V gene. The CDR3: CASSNPGTRTGELFF. The CDR3 coding sequence is TGTGCCAGCAGCAACCCCGGGACCAGAACCGGGGAGCTGTTTTTT.

This clonotype was counted between two and nine times. This rearrangement joins TRBV5-6 to TRBJ1-2; TRBD1 agrees at 11 bases. This CDR3 contains 17 residues. Germline assignment: CDR1 SGHDT and CDR2 YYEEEE. The V and J ends lost 0 bases and 0 bases, in that order; junction bases with no gene match: 4. The CDR3 loop is CASSLGGQGVPNYGYTF. CDR3 DNA sequence: TGTGCCAGCAGCTTGGGGGGACAGGGGGTACCTAACTATGGCTACACCTTC.

V is TRBV6-2 or TRBV6-3 and J is TRBJ2-7; D may be TRBD1 or TRBD2 (5 bases each). V was shortened by 4 bases and J by 2 bases, with 15 bases between the two germline ends. The CDR3 contains 15 residues. Germline V gives CDR1 MNHEY, CDR2 SVGEGT. The chain's CDR3 is CASSSPRDGTYEQYF. In nucleotides, the CDR3 is TGTGCCAGCAGTTCACCCAGGGACGGTACCTACGAGCAGTACTTC.

The CDR3 here is CASRSLLAGAHNEQFF. CDR3 nucleotide sequence: TGTGCCAGCAGATCCCTGCTAGCGGGAGCCCACAATGAGCAGTTCTTC. This chain connects TRBV12-3 or TRBV12-4 to TRBJ2-1, with 10 bases matching TRBD2. The CDR3 runs 16 residues. The V gene end was trimmed by 6 bases and the J gene end by 5 bases; junction bases not matched to a gene: 10.

The gene calls are TRBV6-2 or TRBV6-3 and TRBJ1-4, with a possible D match to TRBD1 (5 bases). With 4 bases removed from V and 3 bases from J, the gap between germline ends came to 12 bases. This CDR3 comprises 15 residues. In germline, CDR1 is MNHEY, CDR2 SVGEGT. CDR3 loop: CASSLAGDANEKLFF. The CDR3 region has the DNA TGTGCCAGCAGTTTGGCGGGGGATGCTAATGAAAAACTGTTTTTT.

This clonotype has just one count. The chain links TRBV5-1 to TRBJ1-2; 8 nucleotides agree with TRBD1. V dropped 0 bases and J dropped 4; count of bases not matched to a gene: 5. Germline assignment: CDR1 SGHRS and CDR2 YFSETQ. The CDR3 covers 15 residues. Here the CDR3 reads CASSLDGQGLYGYTF. CDR3 in DNA: TGCGCCAGCAGCTTGGACGGACAGGGACTCTATGGCTACACCTTC.

The chain joins TRBV30 to TRBJ2-3, with 11 positions matching TRBD2. This CDR3 comprises 20 residues. J was trimmed by 1 base and V by 1 base; bases with no gene match: 16. Germline CDR1 and CDR2: GTSNPN and SVGIG (reference sequence). The CDR3 DNA reads as TGTGCCTGGAGTGGTCGGGGTAGCGGGAGGGCAGGTTGGGGCACAGATACGCAGTATTTT. As protein: CAWSGRGSGRAGWGTDTQYF.

By its share, this clonotype is medium-sized. The rearrangement joins TRBV6-5 to TRBJ1-5; unclear D gene. Germline CDR1 reads MNHEY; CDR2 reads SVGAGI. The ends were cut back, 3 bases at V and 7 bases at J, with 10 bases in the middle. CDR3 length: 13 residues. DNA of the CDR3: TGTGCCAGCAGTTATGGGGTTGAGCAGCCCCAGCATTTT. Its translation: CASSYGVEQPQHF.

By its share, this clonotype is medium-sized. This sequence joins TRBV30 and TRBJ2-1; D possibly matches TRBD1 or TRBD2 (5 bases each). This CDR3 comprises 19 residues. Trimming left V 0 bases short and J 0 bases short, with 21 bases between. Germline CDR1 and CDR2: GTSNPN and SVGIG (reference sequence). Written as DNA, the CDR3 is TGTGCCTGGAGTGTAGGAACCGGGACCTACAGCAGCTCCTACAATGAGCAGTTCTTC. This encodes CAWSVGTGTYSSSYNEQFF.

The chain has TRBV7-2 and TRBJ2-5, with TRBD2 matching over 8 bases. The ends lost 5 bases at V and 4 bases at J; junction bases unmatched: 3. Germline assignment: CDR1 SGHTA and CDR2 FQGNSA. The CDR3 is 13 residues long. CDR3 loop: CASSKAGVETQYF. DNA of the CDR3: TGTGCCAGCAGCAAAGCGGGGGTAGAGACCCAGTACTTC.